One and the same sample provided the 6 T cell receptor beta chains below, sequenced in a study of human T cells and chemical hapten exposure (dated by TCRdb to the early 2020s). This specimen's time point label, interpreted: pre-sensitization, week 0. The treatment or condition label of this sample denotes: therapeutic diphenylcyclopropenone sensitization with weekly scalp DPC. Library preparation used RACE. This sample was sequenced with a NextSeq 500. TCRdb itself trimmed the public reads at Q25 with fastp, ran MiXCR and retained productive beta chains. Each entry is one CDR3 protein sequence, shown with its most common DNA and genes. This sample lists about 87,000 distinct CDR3 sequences; 8% to 10% were detected once. The ten largest make up more than 3% of the sample. This specimen was whole blood, taken in connection with sensitization to the hapten diphenylcyclopropenone (DPC). The receptors were gathered from a woman aged 40 to 50 with alopecia areata. Some clones in this sample may be carry-over from other donors' samples.

V and J are TRBV7-2 and TRBJ2-5; 10 bases are shared with TRBD2. Germline CDR1 and CDR2: SGHTA and FQGNSA. The CDR3 runs to 14 residues. Trimming cost V 4 bases and J 5 bases; bases outside gene matches: 4. The DNA of the CDR3 is TGTGCCAGCAGCTACCAGACTAGCGGGGAGACCCAGTACTTC. Amino acids: CASSYQTSGETQYF.

The chain carries TRBV5-1 and TRBJ2-1; 15 positions match TRBD2. The V gene's germline CDR1 is SGHRS and CDR2 YFSETQ. The CDR3 has 15 residues. V trimming: 4 bases; J trimming: 12 bases; junction bases outside the gene matches: 8. As DNA, the CDR3 is TGCGCCAGCAGCCCGGGGACTAGCGGGGGGATATGGCAGTTCTTC. Protein: CASSPGTSGGIWQFF.

This clonotype has at least ten counts. J is TRBJ2-1 and V is TRBV6-5, with D maybe TRBD2 (7 bases). Germline values: CDR1 MNHEY, CDR2 SVGAGI. The CDR3 runs to 18 residues. V lost 6 bases and J lost 4, with 25 bases in between. CDR3 DNA sequence: TGTGCCAGCAGCAGATTAGGGGCGCTGGGGGGGGCGTACAATGAGCAGTTCTTC. This codes for CASSRLGALGGAYNEQFF.

This clonotype was detected many times. The rearrangement links TRBV7-9 to TRBJ1-2; D is ambiguous. The CDR3 loop spans 14 amino acids. The V gene's germline CDR1 is SEHNR and CDR2 FQNEAQ (reference sequence). Between the trimmed V and J ends, which lost 3 bases and 1 base, there was a span of 9 bases. The CDR3 DNA follows: TGTGCCAGCAGCTTGGGCCGAAATAACTATGGCTACACCTTC. Translated, it gives CASSLGRNNYGYTF.

This chain uses TRBV5-1 with TRBJ2-5; 8 positions agree with TRBD1. Germline V gene lookup returns CDR1 SGHRS and CDR2 YFSETQ. This CDR3 has 15 residues. V shed 5 bases, J shed 2 bases, and the junction held 8 bases outside the gene matches. CDR3 sequence reads: CASSSGQATQETQYF. The CDR3 DNA sequence: TGCGCCAGCAGTTCGGGACAGGCCACTCAAGAGACCCAGTACTTC.

This clonotype was observed many times. V usage is TRBV3-1 and J usage is TRBJ2-3, with 8 nucleotides matching TRBD1. The germline V gene has CDR1 LGHDT and CDR2 YNNKEL (reference sequence). The CDR3 covers 15 residues. V dropped 1 base and J dropped 1; count of bases not matched to a gene: 1. CDR3 DNA: TGTGCCAGCAGCCAAGCGGGACAGGGCACAGATACGCAGTATTTT. Its translation: CASSQAGQGTDTQYF.